This is a list of T cell receptor beta chains from one sample in a study of cytomegalovirus exposure and HLA in healthy donors. Measured with immunoSEQ multiplex PCR; TCRdb has only the in-frame clones, and not every one. In the table there are some 250,000 clones, 82% of which are singletons. The specimen was PBMCs. The receptors stem from a woman between 40 and 50 years old in good health and CMV-seropositive. Each CDR3 is given with its conserved first and last residue. Fields, in order: D gene, V gene, J gene, clone size, CDR3 DNA, CDR3 protein. The D gene is left open where the match is weak. The size of a clone is reported for some rows only, either as once, few or many, or as a class for expanded clones.

d_gene: NA; v_gene: TRBV7-2; j_gene: TRBJ1-2; abundance: NA; CDR3nt: TGTGCCAGCAGCTTAGACGTCAGGGCTACAAACTATGGCTACACCTTC; CDR3aa: CASSLDVRATNYGYTF
d_gene: TRBD2; v_gene: TRBV29-1; j_gene: TRBJ2-2; abundance: NA; CDR3nt: TGCAGCGCTACAGCGGGGGGAAACACCGGGGAGCTGTTTTTT; CDR3aa: CSATAGGNTGELFF
d_gene: NA; v_gene: TRBV20-1; j_gene: TRBJ1-1; abundance: NA; CDR3nt: TGCAGTGCCAGTAGAGGCACTGAAGCTTTCTTT; CDR3aa: CSASRGTEAFF
d_gene: TRBD1; v_gene: TRBV5-5; j_gene: TRBJ2-2; abundance: NA; CDR3nt: TGTGCCAGCAGCTGGGGGACAGGGGGCACCGGGGAGCTGTTTTTT; CDR3aa: CASSWGTGGTGELFF
d_gene: TRBD1; v_gene: TRBV6-4; j_gene: TRBJ1-2; abundance: NA; CDR3nt: TGTGCCAGCAGCCCGGGACAGGGTTTAAGCGGCTACACCTTC; CDR3aa: CASSPGQGLSGYTF
d_gene: NA; v_gene: TRBV29-1; j_gene: TRBJ1-2; abundance: NA; CDR3nt: TGCAGCGTTGAAGATCTTAGGGGACTGCCCTATGGCTACACCTTC; CDR3aa: CSVEDLRGLPYGYTF
d_gene: TRBD2; v_gene: TRBV7-3; j_gene: TRBJ2-1; abundance: once; CDR3nt: TGTGCCAGCAGCTTAAGCACTAGCGGCAATGAGCAGTTCTTC; CDR3aa: CASSLSTSGNEQFF
d_gene: NA; v_gene: TRBV4-3; j_gene: TRBJ2-5; abundance: NA; CDR3nt: TGCGCCAGCAGCCAGTTTACACAAGAGACCCAGTACTTC; CDR3aa: CASSQFTQETQYF
d_gene: NA; v_gene: TRBV30; j_gene: TRBJ1-3; abundance: once; CDR3nt: TGTGCCTGCTGGGGGGGGGCGCCTGGAAACACCATATATTTT; CDR3aa: CACWGGAPGNTIYF
d_gene: NA; v_gene: TRBV5-6; j_gene: TRBJ2-7; abundance: NA; CDR3nt: TGTGCCAGCAGCTTGGACGGGGGGCGAAGCTACGAGCAGTACTTC; CDR3aa: CASSLDGGRSYEQYF
d_gene: NA; v_gene: TRBV11-2; j_gene: TRBJ2-5; abundance: NA; CDR3nt: TGTGCCAGCAGCCGCTCTAATCAAGAGACCCAGTACTTC; CDR3aa: CASSRSNQETQYF
d_gene: TRBD2; v_gene: TRBV27; j_gene: TRBJ2-1; abundance: NA; CDR3nt: TGTGCCAGCAGTCCGTGGACTAGCGGGAGTCATGAGCAGTTCTTC; CDR3aa: CASSPWTSGSHEQFF
d_gene: NA; v_gene: TRBV19; j_gene: TRBJ1-4; abundance: NA; CDR3nt: TGTGCCAGTAGATACCAGGGTATCACTAATGAAAAACTGTTTTTT; CDR3aa: CASRYQGITNEKLFF
d_gene: TRBD1; v_gene: TRBV29-1; j_gene: TRBJ2-5; abundance: NA; CDR3nt: TGCAGCGTGGACCGACAGGGGGTGGGGGAGCAGTACTTC; CDR3aa: CSVDRQGVGEQYF
d_gene: TRBD1; v_gene: TRBV11-2; j_gene: TRBJ1-2; abundance: NA; CDR3nt: TGTGCCAGCAGCTTCCCAAAGGGGTCCGGGACAGCTAACTATGGCTACACCTTC; CDR3aa: CASSFPKGSGTANYGYTF
d_gene: TRBD1; v_gene: TRBV5-8; j_gene: TRBJ2-7; abundance: NA; CDR3nt: TGTGCCAGCAGCCTCTCTAGGGCAGGGGGCGTCGAGCAGTACTTC; CDR3aa: CASSLSRAGGVEQYF
d_gene: NA; v_gene: TRBV5-1; j_gene: TRBJ2-7; abundance: NA; CDR3nt: TGCGCCAGCAGCTTAGGGGGTACACTCGAGCAGTACTTC; CDR3aa: CASSLGGTLEQYF
d_gene: TRBD2; v_gene: TRBV5-1; j_gene: TRBJ2-1; abundance: NA; CDR3nt: TGCGCCAGCAGCTTGGGGACTAGCGGATACAATGAGCAGTTCTTC; CDR3aa: CASSLGTSGYNEQFF
d_gene: NA; v_gene: TRBV14; j_gene: TRBJ1-2; abundance: NA; CDR3nt: TGTGCCAGCAGCCCCGACTGGGGCGGCTACACCTTC; CDR3aa: CASSPDWGGYTF
d_gene: TRBD2; v_gene: TRBV2; j_gene: TRBJ2-7; abundance: NA; CDR3nt: TGTGCCAGCAGTGAATCGCTAGCGGGGGTAGGAGAGCAGTACTTC; CDR3aa: CASSESLAGVGEQYF
d_gene: NA; v_gene: TRBV21-1; j_gene: TRBJ1-2; abundance: NA; CDR3nt: TGTGCCAGCAGCGGACTCGACAGGAACTATGGCTACACCTTC; CDR3aa: CASSGLDRNYGYTF
d_gene: NA; v_gene: TRBV30; j_gene: TRBJ1-1; abundance: NA; CDR3nt: TGTGCCTGGATCTTGAACACTGAAGCTTTCTTT; CDR3aa: CAWILNTEAFF
d_gene: TRBD2; v_gene: TRBV7-9; j_gene: TRBJ2-1; abundance: NA; CDR3nt: TGTGCCAGCAGCCGCTGGACTAGCCCTCAGTTCTTC; CDR3aa: CASSRWTSPQFF
d_gene: TRBD1; v_gene: TRBV7-9; j_gene: TRBJ2-3; abundance: NA; CDR3nt: TGTGCCAGCAGGGCCCCGGACAGGGGCGGGGCAGATACGCAGTATTTT; CDR3aa: CASRAPDRGGADTQYF
d_gene: TRBD2; v_gene: TRBV4-2; j_gene: TRBJ2-1; abundance: NA; CDR3nt: TGTGCCAGCAGCAATAGCGGGGGCTACAATGAGCAGTTCTTC; CDR3aa: CASSNSGGYNEQFF
d_gene: NA; v_gene: TRBV6-5; j_gene: TRBJ2-7; abundance: NA; CDR3nt: TGTGCCAGCAGTTTTTTTGGCGGTAGCTCCTACGAGCAGTACTTC; CDR3aa: CASSFFGGSSYEQYF
d_gene: NA; v_gene: TRBV11-2; j_gene: TRBJ2-2; abundance: NA; CDR3nt: TGTGCCAGCAGCGTGAGGGGGTCGAACACCGGGGAGCTGTTTTTT; CDR3aa: CASSVRGSNTGELFF
d_gene: TRBD1; v_gene: TRBV7-2; j_gene: TRBJ1-5; abundance: NA; CDR3nt: TGTGCCAGCAGCTTGGGACAGGGGCTCAATCAGCCCCAGCATTTT; CDR3aa: CASSLGQGLNQPQHF
d_gene: NA; v_gene: TRBV27; j_gene: TRBJ1-1; abundance: NA; CDR3nt: TGTGCCAGCAGTGTACTTAGCTCGTACACTGAAGCTTTCTTT; CDR3aa: CASSVLSSYTEAFF